These T cell receptor beta chains were read from a single sample in a study of identical twins. TCRdb analysed the 5' RACE reads with MiXCR anew, one entry per CDR3 protein. The repertoire holds hundreds of thousands of distinct CDR3 sequences, with approximately 25% as singletons. These data also formed part of another study, on T cells expressing NK-cell markers.

Sequencing input: CD4+ T cells sorted from blood. These receptors were obtained from a woman under 30 in good health. Each CDR3 is given with its conserved first and last residue.

TRBV6-1,CASSRGGGRVDTQYF
TRBV5-1,CASSLGRGGEVRSPLHF
TRBV5-6,CASSEQGAYSNQPQHF
TRBV20-1,CSAREAGAVNEQFF
TRBV11-2,CASSLRFLGATEAFF
TRBV15,CATSEGIVAKNIQYF
TRBV6-6,CASSSKRGIGELFF
TRBV12-3/TRBV12-4,CASSYRGVSVGEQFF
TRBV12-3/TRBV12-4,CASSPGRAYGYTF
TRBV29-1,CSGKGGGNTEAFF
TRBV12-3/TRBV12-4,CASSYSTDSYNEQFF
TRBV7-2,CASSLAASGKGEQYF
TRBV12-3/TRBV12-4,CASSPGTTLVHTGELFF
TRBV12-3/TRBV12-4,CASSPRGQPQHF
TRBV20-1,CSATSGIHYNEQFF
TRBV7-9,CASSLLQGKEAFF
TRBV29-1,CSVETGPITEAFF
TRBV7-2,CASSFRGAGFIAFF
TRBV6-5,CASSSRDKYGYTF
TRBV7-8,CASSSGRLAGLADTQYF
TRBV2,CASRWDIQETQYF
TRBV5-1,CASSLIAGAGDTQYF
TRBV6-2/TRBV6-3,CASSYPRGNDNEQFF
TRBV20-1,CSARDTKGSTDTQYF